The next 14 T cell receptor beta chains were all read from a single sample in a study of cytomegalovirus exposure and HLA in healthy donors. Measured with immunoSEQ multiplex PCR; TCRdb has only the in-frame clones, and not every one. In the table there are some 330,000 clones, about nine tenths of which are singletons. The sequenced sample consisted of PBMCs. These receptors came from a young woman in good health and CMV-seronegative.

This rearrangement joins TRBV5-1 to TRBJ2-7; a weak D match, TRBD1 (6 bases). CDR1 is SGHRS, CDR2 YFSETQ, per germline. The CDR3 loop spans 14 amino acids. The ends were cut back, 3 bases at V and 6 bases at J, with 16 bases in the middle. The DNA for the CDR3 is TGCGCCAGCAGCTCGCAATTACAGGGTGGCGAGCAGTACTTC. This encodes CASSSQLQGGEQYF.

The chain recombines TRBV5-1 with TRBJ2-2; 8 positions agree with TRBD2. V lost 2 bases, J lost 6 bases, and 6 bases stayed unmatched. This CDR3 is built from 15 residues. Germline lookup yields CDR1 SGHRS and CDR2 YFSETQ. CDR3: CASSFREGPAGELFF. CDR3 coding DNA: TGCGCCAGCAGCTTCCGGGAGGGCCCCGCCGGGGAGCTGTTTTTT.

Turning to this clone: One end of the junction is discordant with germline, which a read error may explain. The gene calls are TRBV7-7 and TRBJ2-7; possible D gene TRBD2, 6 bases. This CDR3 is built from 15 residues. The V gene's germline CDR1 is SSHAT and CDR2 FNYEAQ (reference sequence). CDR3 coding DNA: TGTGCTAGCAGCCAATACCCCGGGGCGGGGTACGAGCAGTACTTC. Translation gives CASSQYPGAGYEQYF.

The chain is built from TRBV2 and TRBJ1-1; no reliable D call. This CDR3 is 12 amino acids long. Per germline, CDR1 SNHLY and CDR2 FYNNEI. Deletions cut 4 bases from V and 3 bases from J, with 6 bases between. The CDR3 loop is CASSVRYTEAFF. The CDR3 DNA follows: TGTGCCAGCAGTGTACGGTACACTGAAGCTTTCTTT.

V is TRBV27 and J is TRBJ2-1, with TRBD2 identical over 9 bases. The V gene's germline CDR1 is MNHEY and CDR2 SMNVEV (reference sequence). This CDR3 contains 15 residues. The trim removed 6 bases at V and 4 bases at J, leaving 7 bases unmatched. The CDR3 spells CASRDSGSTYNEQFF. The CDR3 DNA follows: TGTGCCAGCAGAGATAGCGGGAGTACGTACAATGAGCAGTTCTTC.

The chain combines TRBV11-2 with TRBJ2-3; maybe TRBD2 (6 bases). Trimming stripped 1 base from V and 5 bases from J, with 13 bases between. Germline lookup yields CDR1 SGHAT and CDR2 FQNNGV. This CDR3 is built from 15 residues. Written as DNA, the CDR3 is TGTGCCAGCAGCTTAGTCTCCGGGAGAGGAGATACGCAGTATTTT. Translation: CASSLVSGRGDTQYF.

This clone was seen a handful of times. The chain couples TRBV5-6 to TRBJ1-5; no clear D gene. Per the germline V gene, CDR1 is SGHDT and CDR2 is YYEEEE. V lost 0 bases to trimming and J lost 6 bases, with 7 bases between them. The CDR3 is made up of 13 amino acids. The CDR3 coding sequence is TGTGCCAGCAGCTTGGGGTACGGTCAGCCCCAGCATTTT. This sequence encodes CASSLGYGQPQHF.

V and J are TRBV19 and TRBJ2-7; TRBD2 matches 10 bases. V was pared by 8 bases and J by 7 bases, with 11 bases of the junction left unmatched. Germline V gives CDR1 LNHDA, CDR2 SQIVND (reference sequence). This CDR3 is built from 14 residues. Here the CDR3 reads CASRTGLASGEQYF. The CDR3 nucleotides read TGTGCCAGTCGGACGGGACTAGCGTCAGGGGAGCAGTACTTC.

The chain combines TRBV13 with TRBJ2-1; 9 nucleotides agree with TRBD2. Germline lookup yields CDR1 PRHDT and CDR2 FYEKMQ (reference sequence). J lost 5 bases, V lost 0 bases, and 5 bases had no gene match. The CDR3 covers 16 residues. CDR3: CASSLGWLAGNNEQFF. The CDR3 DNA reads as TGTGCCAGCAGCTTAGGCTGGCTAGCGGGAAACAATGAGCAGTTCTTC.

The V call is TRBV19, the J call TRBJ1-1, with TRBD1 identical over 8 bases. The CDR3 consists of 16 residues. V lost 5 bases to trimming and J lost 3 bases; unmatched junction nucleotides: 11. From germline, CDR1 is LNHDA and CDR2 SQIVND (reference sequence). CDR3 DNA sequence: TGTGCCAGTAGTCCTCGACAGGGGACCCTCTACACTGAAGCTTTCTTT. As protein: CASSPRQGTLYTEAFF.

The chain is built from TRBV28 and TRBJ2-7, with 7 bases lining up with TRBD1. V was pared by 4 bases and J by 3 bases, with 6 bases of the junction left unmatched. CDR3 size: 14 residues. Looked up from germline, CDR1 is MDHEN and CDR2 is SYDVKM. The CDR3 is CASSWFRDSYEQYF. The DNA of the CDR3 is TGTGCCAGCAGTTGGTTCCGGGACAGCTACGAGCAGTACTTC.

The rearrangement joins TRBV2 to TRBJ1-3; no firm D call. The CDR3 length is 14 residues. Per germline, CDR1 SNHLY and CDR2 FYNNEI. The V and J ends lost 7 bases and 0 bases respectively, with 10 bases between them. The CDR3 DNA is TGTGCCAGCATGAACTCCGTCTCTGGAAACACCATATATTTT. Translating gives CASMNSVSGNTIYF.

The chain carries TRBV2 and TRBJ2-7; perhaps TRBD1 as D (6 bases). This CDR3 comprises 15 residues. Per the germline V gene, CDR1 is SNHLY and CDR2 is FYNNEI. Trimming pared 6 bases from V and 0 bases from J, leaving 15 bases between. The CDR3 is CASSLRDIGSYEQYF. CDR3 coding DNA: TGTGCCAGCAGCCTCCGGGACATCGGCTCCTACGAGCAGTACTTC.

This rearrangement joins TRBV21-1 to TRBJ1-2; the table assigns TRBD1, which was not confirmed against the DNA. TRBV21-1 is assigned pseudogene status. This CDR3 spans 15 amino acids. The CDR3 loop reads CASSPRRTDCYGYTF. Here the CDR3 DNA reads TGTGCCAGCAGCCCACGGAGGACAGATTGTTATGGCTACACCTTC.